This T cell receptor beta chain was recorded in a study of tissue T cells after allogeneic stem cell transplantation. V lost 6 bases, J lost 1 base, and 11 bases lay in between. From germline, CDR1 is MNHDT and CDR2 YYDKIL. This CDR3 has 14 residues. Study findings and constraints: Anatomically similar tissues had similar TCR repertoires within each patient.

Comment on this clone: Its antigen is currently unknown. The gene names given are mouse names. The CDR3 extends 1 residue past the end of the read, so its final part is completed from the germline J gene.

Assay: immunoSEQ multiplex PCR; the TCRdb copy retains only in-frame clones and omits some. The sample has approximately 17,000 clones; roughly 72% are singletons. Sequenced input: spleen. This clonotype was sampled from a female BALB/c mouse in good health. The MHC haplotype recorded for the strain is H2-d. The gene calls are TRBV17 and TRBJ2-3; perhaps TRBD2 as D (6 bases). CDR3 sequence: CASRYRGGAETLYF. Partial CDR3 DNA: TGTGCTAGCAGGTACCGGGGGGGTGCAGAAACGCTGTAT.